One and the same sample provided the 27 T cell receptor beta chains below, sequenced in a study of cytomegalovirus exposure and HLA in healthy donors (TCRdb year 2017). The library was obtained by the immunoSEQ multiplex PCR assay. TCRdb retrieved this table from immuneACCESS and kept in-frame rearrangements only. Not all clones are present; in checked studies, unresolved V genes account for under half, and no reason is known for the remainder. Across this sample there are 250,000 to 300,000 clones, with around 85% seen only once. 1% of the sample is in the top ten clones. The sequencing input was PBMCs. The receptors shown here come from a woman aged 18-30 years in good health and CMV-seronegative.

The chain combines TRBV28 with TRBJ1-2; 9 bases match TRBD1. V lost 11 bases to trimming and J lost 8 bases; unmatched junction nucleotides: 9. Germline loops: CDR1 MDHEN, CDR2 SYDVKM. This CDR3 has 12 amino acids. CDR3: CASWTGENGYTF. The CDR3 DNA is TGTGCCTCCTGGACAGGGGAAAACGGCTACACCTTC.

This chain connects TRBV7-8 to TRBJ2-1; tentative D call: TRBD1 (5 bases). The CDR3 loop spans 15 amino acids. CDR1 SGHVS and CDR2 FQNEAQ come from the germline V gene. The V and J ends lost 3 bases and 0 bases respectively, with 9 bases between them. CDR3 residues: CASSFDRPSYNEQFF. CDR3 DNA: TGTGCCAGCAGCTTTGACAGACCCTCCTACAATGAGCAGTTCTTC.

This sequence joins TRBV4-3 and TRBJ2-5; 7 bases fit TRBD2. Per germline, CDR1 LGHNA and CDR2 YSLEER. The CDR3 length is 15 residues. V lost 0 bases and J lost 5; bases outside the gene matches: 6. CDR3 residues: CASSQDSLAFETQYF. The CDR3 DNA reads as TGCGCCAGCAGCCAAGACTCACTAGCGTTCGAGACCCAGTACTTC.

The chain employs TRBV27 and TRBJ2-1; 12 nucleotides align to TRBD2. CDR1 and CDR2 (germline): MNHEY, SMNVEV (reference sequence). This CDR3 has 21 amino acids. J was trimmed by 8 bases and V by 4 bases; bases with no gene match: 24. CDR3 amino acids: CASSSLPPRTSGNPLYYEQFF. The CDR3 DNA reads TGTGCCAGCAGTTCGCTCCCACCCCGGACTAGCGGGAACCCCCTATACTATGAGCAGTTCTTC.

This chain links TRBV7-2 with TRBJ2-7; TRBD1 might be the D (5 bases). This CDR3 contains 13 residues. V dropped 7 bases and J dropped 3 bases, with 13 bases sitting between them. CDR1 and CDR2 (germline): SGHTA, FQGNSA. The CDR3 reads CASKRPGIYEQYF. The CDR3 DNA reads TGTGCCAGCAAAAGGCCAGGGATCTACGAGCAGTACTTC.

The chain uses TRBV5-1 and TRBJ2-7; D gene unclear. Trimming shortened V by 1 base and J by 0 bases, and 11 bases separated the two germline ends. The germline gives CDR1 SGHRS, CDR2 YFSETQ. CDR3 length: 15 amino acids. Here the CDR3 DNA reads TGCGCCAGCAGCTTGCGCGCTTCCTTCTCCTACGAGCAGTACTTC. As protein: CASSLRASFSYEQYF.

As DNA, the CDR3 is TGTGCCAGCAGCTCTCATAGTGCTTACGAGCAGTACTTC. Translated, it gives CASSSHSAYEQYF. This chain links TRBV13 with TRBJ2-7, with D unresolved. The CDR3 has 13 residues. V was cut by 4 bases and J by 4 bases, with 11 bases left in between. Looked up from germline, CDR1 is PRHDT and CDR2 is FYEKMQ (reference sequence).

The V gene is TRBV30, the J gene TRBJ2-5; D possibly corresponds to TRBD2 (6 bases). The length of the CDR3 is 14 residues. Germline-derived CDR1 and CDR2 are GTSNPN and SVGIG (reference sequence). V dropped 2 bases and J dropped 5 bases, with 15 bases sitting between them. DNA for the CDR3: TGTGCCTGGAGTCTAGTAGCGGTTGGGGAGACCCAGTACTTC. This sequence encodes CAWSLVAVGETQYF. The full variable domain, rest sourced from reference TRBV30 and TRBJ2-5, is SQTIHQWPATLVQPVGSPLSLECTVEGTSNPNLYWYRQAAGRGLQLLFYSVGIGQISSEVPQNLSASRPQDRQFILSSKKLLLSDSGFYLCAWSLVAVGETQYFGPGTRLLVL.

The V call is TRBV7-2, the J call TRBJ1-1; D unclear. The CDR3 is 15 residues long. Germline values: CDR1 SGHTA, CDR2 FQGNSA. The V and J ends lost 1 base and 3 bases respectively, with 12 bases between them. CDR3 DNA sequence: TGTGCCAGCAGCTTAGTCGGCGGCAGAGACACTGAAGCTTTCTTT. Translated, it gives CASSLVGGRDTEAFF.

The chain joins TRBV5-1 to TRBJ2-3, with 9 bases matching TRBD2. The V gene's germline CDR1 is SGHRS and CDR2 YFSETQ. CDR3 length equals 16 residues. With V trimmed by 2 bases and J by 0 bases, 4 bases remained unmatched. The CDR3 sequence: CASSLFSGGSTDTQYF. The CDR3 coding sequence is TGCGCCAGCAGCTTATTTAGCGGGGGAAGCACAGATACGCAGTATTTT.

The chain joins TRBV5-8 to TRBJ1-1; 7 bases agree with TRBD1. V lost 3 bases and J lost 11; bases outside the gene matches: 4. This CDR3 spans 11 amino acids. Germline CDR1 and CDR2: SGHTS and YDEGEE. CDR3 coding DNA: TGTGCCAGCAGCTCCGGGACAGCGGCTTTCTTT. This codes for CASSSGTAAFF.

The genes are TRBV28 and TRBJ1-1; D is unclear. This CDR3 is 11 amino acids long. Trimming shortened V by 7 bases and J by 4 bases, and 7 bases separated the two germline ends. Germline CDR1 is MDHEN and CDR2 is SYDVKM. The CDR3 sequence is CASKTFTEAFF. Here the CDR3 DNA reads TGTGCCAGCAAGACTTTCACTGAAGCTTTCTTT.

The chain is built from TRBV27 and TRBJ1-1; 8 bases fit TRBD1. In germline, CDR1 is MNHEY, CDR2 SMNVEV (reference sequence). The CDR3 has 15 residues. J was trimmed by 4 bases and V by 6 bases; bases with no gene match: 10. CDR3 protein: CASSRTGTSSTEAFF. CDR3 DNA: TGTGCCAGCAGCCGGACAGGGACGTCGAGCACTGAAGCTTTCTTT.

The genes are TRBV9 and TRBJ2-7; possibly TRBD2 for D (7 bases). Germline V gene data show CDR1 as SGDLS and CDR2 as YYNGEE. With 0 bases removed from V and 4 bases from J, the gap between germline ends came to 17 bases. The CDR3 loop spans 16 amino acids. CDR3 DNA: TGTGCCAGCAGCGTAGGAGGCCGGGGGGCCCCATACGAGCAGTACTTC. Amino acids: CASSVGGRGAPYEQYF.

The CDR3 sequence is CASSYSTDSNYGYTF. DNA for the CDR3: TGTGCCAGCAGTTACTCTACAGATAGTAACTATGGCTACACCTTC. V usage is TRBV6-5 and J usage is TRBJ1-2; D ambiguous. Germline loops: CDR1 MNHEY, CDR2 SVGAGI. V was pared by 0 bases and J by 1 base, with 9 bases between. The CDR3 covers 15 residues.

A remark on this clone: The junction departs from germline at one end; a sequencing error may be responsible. The chain employs TRBV7-7 and TRBJ2-1; 8 bases match TRBD2. The CDR3 is made up of 15 amino acids. CDR1 SSHAT and CDR2 FNYEAQ come from the germline V gene (reference sequence). CDR3 coding DNA: TGTGCTAGCAGCTTTAGCGGGGCGTCCTACAATGAGCAGTTCTTC. Its translation is CASSFSGASYNEQFF.

This rearrangement joins TRBV14 to TRBJ2-5; maybe TRBD2 (6 bases). The CDR3 runs 17 residues. Trimming stripped 1 base from V and 2 bases from J, with 17 bases between. Per germline, CDR1 SGHDN and CDR2 FVKESK. CDR3 DNA sequence: TGTGCCAGCAGCCAAGCCCTGGGAAGAAGCGGGCAAGAGACCCAGTACTTC. It encodes CASSQALGRSGQETQYF.

The chain is built from TRBV30 and TRBJ1-1; 7 positions match TRBD1. CDR3 length: 13 residues. Germline CDR1 and CDR2: GTSNPN and SVGIG (reference sequence). V lost 5 bases and J lost 4; bases outside the gene matches: 7. DNA for the CDR3: TGTGCCTGGGACAGGGCGGGGGGCACTGAAGCTTTCTTT. As protein: CAWDRAGGTEAFF.

This clone was observed once. The CDR3 sequence: CASSLRPTGELFF. For the CDR3, the DNA is TGCGCCAGCAGCTTGCGTCCGACCGGGGAGCTGTTTTTT. The chain employs TRBV5-1 and TRBJ2-2; D ambiguous. Germline values: CDR1 SGHRS, CDR2 YFSETQ. V lost 1 base to trimming and J lost 5 bases, with 6 bases between them. The CDR3 totals 13 residues. Together with reference TRBV5-1 and TRBJ2-2, the CDR3 gives the full variable domain: KAGVTQTPRYLIKTRGQQVTLSCSPISGHRSVSWYQQTPGQGLQFLFEYFSETQRNKGNFPGRFSGRQFSNSRSEMNVSTLELGDSALYLCASSLRPTGELFFGEGSRLTVL.

This chain connects TRBV28 to TRBJ1-6; 7 bases line up with TRBD1. Germline CDR1 reads MDHEN; CDR2 reads SYDVKM. J was trimmed by 9 bases and V by 5 bases; bases with no gene match: 16. This CDR3 region has 17 residues. The CDR3 coding sequence is TGTGCCAGCAGTCCCGAGACAGGGCCCATGGGTGGTTCACCCCTCCACTTT. The encoded protein is CASSPETGPMGGSPLHF.

The chain combines TRBV4-2 with TRBJ2-7; D may be TRBD2 (6 bases). This CDR3 is 17 amino acids long. Trimming stripped 1 base from V and 0 bases from J, with 16 bases between. Germline values: CDR1 LGHNA, CDR2 YNFKEQ. DNA of the CDR3: TGTGCCAGCAGCCAAGCAGGCGGCGGGGTTAGCTCCTACGAGCAGTACTTC. This sequence encodes CASSQAGGGVSSYEQYF.

The chain links TRBV4-3 to TRBJ2-6, with 9 nucleotides matching TRBD2. Germline lookup yields CDR1 LGHNA and CDR2 YSLEER. The CDR3 is 17 amino acids. V gave up 0 bases and J gave up 0 bases; unmatched junction bases: 0. CDR3 loop: CASSQDSGGSGANVLTF. CDR3 nucleotides: TGCGCCAGCAGCCAAGATAGCGGGGGCTCTGGGGCCAACGTCCTGACTTTC.

V usage is TRBV30 and J usage is TRBJ1-5; TRBD1 matches 11 bases. The CDR3 is 15 residues long. Germline CDR1 reads GTSNPN; CDR2 reads SVGIG (reference sequence). The J segment lost 2 bases and the V segment lost 3 bases, leaving 3 bases of the junction unmatched. CDR3 sequence (DNA): TGTGCCTGGAGGGGACAGGGGGGTGGCAATCAGCCCCAGCATTTT. It yields the protein CAWRGQGGGNQPQHF.

Notes on this clone: The junction differs from germline at one of its ends, possibly a read error. The chain combines TRBV30 with TRBJ1-1; the D gene is possibly TRBD1 (5 bases). This CDR3 has 13 amino acids. Germline lookup yields CDR1 GTSNPN and CDR2 SVGIG (reference sequence). CDR3 residues: CAWGARGNAEAFF. In nucleotides, the CDR3 is TGTGCCTGGGGGGCCCGCGGGAACGCTGAAGCTTTCTTT.

The chain uses TRBV2 and TRBJ2-6, with a possible D match to TRBD2 (7 bases). Trimming removed 6 bases from V and 2 bases from J, with 14 bases in between. The germline V gene has CDR1 SNHLY and CDR2 FYNNEI. The CDR3 has 16 amino acids. In nucleotides, the CDR3 is TGTGCCAGCAGCGCAGAGGGGGGGACTGGGGCCAACGTCCTGACTTTC. It is translated as CASSAEGGTGANVLTF.

This clone was recorded only once. The V gene is TRBV6-1, the J gene TRBJ2-7, with D maybe TRBD1 (6 bases). This CDR3 is built from 13 residues. Looked up from germline, CDR1 is MNHNS and CDR2 is SASEGT. V was cut by 5 bases and J by 2 bases, with 10 bases left in between. The CDR3 DNA reads TGTGCCAGCAGTCCAGGGGCCGCCTACGAGCAGTACTTC. Amino acid sequence: CASSPGAAYEQYF.

The V gene is TRBV9, the J gene TRBJ2-7; the match to TRBD1 covers 12 bases. This CDR3 is built from 18 residues. J was trimmed by 1 base and V by 4 bases; bases with no gene match: 12. Germline V gives CDR1 SGDLS, CDR2 YYNGEE. Written as DNA, the CDR3 is TGTGCCAGCAGCACCCCCGGGACAGGGGGCTTCTGGTCCTACGAGCAGTACTTC. The encoded protein is CASSTPGTGGFWSYEQYF.